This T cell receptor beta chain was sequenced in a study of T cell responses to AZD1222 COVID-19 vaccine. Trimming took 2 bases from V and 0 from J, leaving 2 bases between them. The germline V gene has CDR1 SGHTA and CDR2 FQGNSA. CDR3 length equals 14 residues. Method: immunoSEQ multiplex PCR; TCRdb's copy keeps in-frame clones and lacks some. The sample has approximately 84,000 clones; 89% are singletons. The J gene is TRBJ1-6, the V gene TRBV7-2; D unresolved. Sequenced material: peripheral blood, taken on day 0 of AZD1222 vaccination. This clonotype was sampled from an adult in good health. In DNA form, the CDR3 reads TGTGCCAGCAGCTTAATCTCCTATAATTCACCCCTCCACTTT. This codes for CASSLISYNSPLHF.